These T cell receptor beta chains were read from a single sample in a study of blood T cells in healthy people across ages. TCRdb re-called the 5' RACE reads through MiXCR, storing one row per CDR3 protein. The sample lists just over 800,000 distinct CDR3 sequences; less than 80% were seen once. The sequenced material came from blood. The receptors derive from a man aged 30 to 45 in good health. CDR3s include the opening cysteine and the closing phenylalanine or tryptophan. D genes are given only for firm matches. Clone sizes are given selectively: once, few, many, or a class where the clone is expanded.

>-|TRBV5-1|TRBD2|TRBJ2-1
CASSLVAGARGNEQFF
TGCGCCAGCAGCTTGGTAGCGGGGGCCAGGGGGAATGAGCAGTTCTTC
>few|TRBV4-2|-|TRBJ1-6
CASSQELNNSPLHF
TGTGCCAGCAGCCAAGAACTGAATAATTCACCCCTCCACTTT
>-|TRBV10-3|-|TRBJ2-3
CAISESMQPGDTQYF
TGTGCCATCAGTGAGTCGATGCAGCCCGGAGATACGCAGTATTTT
>few|TRBV20-1|TRBD2|TRBJ2-1
CSADTGTSGGNEQFF
TGCAGTGCGGATACCGGGACTAGCGGGGGCAATGAGCAGTTCTTC
>once|TRBV6-2/TRBV6-3|-|TRBJ2-7
CASSYWPVDYEQYF
TGTGCCAGCAGTTATTGGCCCGTCGACTACGAGCAGTACTTC
>-|TRBV5-1|TRBD2|TRBJ2-1
CASSSSGGPSYNEQFF
TGCGCCAGCAGCTCATCGGGGGGGCCCTCCTACAATGAGCAGTTCTTC
>few|TRBV2|TRBD2|TRBJ2-1
CASTRPGLAVEQFF
TGTGCCAGCACCCGGCCGGGACTAGCGGTTGAGCAGTTCTTC
>-|TRBV2|-|TRBJ1-2
CASSEVGGAMIIKGYTF
TGTGCCAGCAGTGAAGTTGGGGGCGCCATGATAATCAAAGGCTACACCTTC
>-|TRBV6-1|TRBD1|TRBJ2-1
CASHPGQGLINEQFF
TGTGCCAGCCATCCGGGACAGGGATTAATCAATGAGCAGTTCTTC
>-|TRBV9|TRBD1|TRBJ2-7
CASSVGQGKGEQYF
TGTGCCAGCAGCGTTGGACAGGGAAAGGGGGAGCAGTACTTC
>-|TRBV12-3/TRBV12-4|-|TRBJ2-7
CASRGTGTLYEQYF
TGTGCCAGCAGGGGAACCGGGACCCTCTACGAGCAGTACTTC
>many|TRBV4-3|-|TRBJ2-5
CASSQDGGETQYF
TGTGCCAGCAGCCAAGACGGAGGAGAGACCCAGTACTTC
>-|TRBV20-1|-|TRBJ1-2
CSARNRGRGGYTF
TGCAGTGCCAGAAACCGGGGGAGGGGAGGCTACACCTTC
>-|TRBV7-6|-|TRBJ1-4
CASSLVGETTNEKLFF
TGTGCCAGCAGCTTAGTAGGGGAGACGACTAATGAAAAACTGTTTTTT
>-|TRBV6-2/TRBV6-3|-|TRBJ2-5
CASIPTGMRETQYF
TGTGCCAGCATACCCACAGGGATGAGAGAGACCCAGTACTTC
>-|TRBV6-2/TRBV6-3|-|TRBJ2-7
CASSYSTQGRSYEQYF
TGTGCCAGCAGTTACTCGACCCAGGGGAGATCCTACGAGCAGTACTTC
>many|TRBV25-1|TRBD2|TRBJ2-1
CASSESGGGAEQFF
TGTGCCAGCAGTGAATCAGGCGGGGGGGCGGAGCAGTTCTTC
>-|TRBV29-1|-|TRBJ2-3
CSGIPDKEVADTQYF
TGCAGCGGCATCCCCGACAAGGAGGTGGCAGATACGCAGTATTTT
>-|TRBV20-1|-|TRBJ2-7
CSAEPLSQGGSYEQYF
TGCAGCGCAGAGCCCCTCTCACAGGGGGGGTCCTACGAGCAGTACTTC
>-|TRBV20-1|-|TRBJ1-5
CSAGDNQPQHF
TGCAGTGCTGGAGACAATCAGCCCCAGCATTTT
>few|TRBV20-1|-|TRBJ2-3
CSAHHPGGTDTQYF
TGCAGTGCTCACCATCCGGGGGGCACAGATACGCAGTATTTT
>few|TRBV29-1|TRBD2|TRBJ2-1
CSVSGGVNDEQFF
TGCAGCGTTTCCGGGGGGGTAAATGATGAGCAGTTCTTC
>-|TRBV7-2|-|TRBJ2-7
CASSLAIVSYEQYF
TGTGCCAGCAGCTTAGCAATAGTCTCCTACGAGCAGTACTTC
>-|TRBV4-2|-|TRBJ1-1
CASSQVGGDEAFF
TGTGCCAGCAGCCAAGTTGGGGGGGACGAAGCTTTCTTT
>few|TRBV4-2|-|TRBJ2-2
CASSLLANTGELFF
TGTGCCAGCAGCCTCTTAGCGAACACCGGGGAGCTGTTTTTT
>-|TRBV27|-|TRBJ2-2
CASSKNRETGELFF
TGTGCCAGCAGCAAAAACAGGGAGACCGGGGAGCTGTTTTTT
>few|TRBV20-1|TRBD2|TRBJ2-3
CSATPTSLDRFSTDTQYF
TGCAGTGCTACCCCGACTAGCCTAGACCGCTTTAGCACAGATACGCAGTATTTT
>few|TRBV12-3/TRBV12-4|-|TRBJ2-1
CASSLEEGSYNEQFF
TGTGCCAGCAGTTTAGAGGAGGGGTCCTACAATGAGCAGTTCTTC
>-|TRBV27|-|TRBJ2-3
CASSRFSDTQYF
TGTGCCAGCAGTCGTTTTTCAGATACGCAGTATTTT
>-|TRBV13|-|TRBJ2-7
CASSLTRRLSYEQYF
TGTGCCAGCAGCTTAACGCGCAGGCTCTCCTACGAGCAGTACTTC